Following are 14 T cell receptor beta chains from one sample sequenced in a study of shared clonotypes between healthy human individuals. Profiled with immunoSEQ multiplex PCR; TCRdb holds only in-frame clones, not every one. The sample has around 940,000 clones; approximately 80% are singletons. The specimen sequenced was memory CD4+ T cells sorted from blood. Noted subset: CD45RA-negative fraction. The source of these receptors is a young man in good health.

V and J are TRBV18 and TRBJ1-2; a possible D gene is TRBD1 (5 bases). V lost 3 bases and J 4 bases, leaving 9 bases between the germline ends. CDR1 is KGHSH, CDR2 LQKENI, per germline. The CDR3 spans 13 residues. CDR3 protein: CASSPAGIYGYTF. CDR3 DNA: TGTGCCAGCTCACCCGCAGGGATCTATGGCTACACCTTC. The full variable domain, rest sourced from reference TRBV18 and TRBJ1-2, is NAGVMQNPRHLVRRRGQEARLRCSPMKGHSHVYWYRQLPEEGLKFMVYLQKENIIDESGMPKERFSAEFPKEGPSILRIQQVVRGDSAAYFCASSPAGIYGYTFGSGTRLTVV.

The V call is TRBV9, the J call TRBJ2-3; 7 bases line up with TRBD1. V gave up 4 bases and J gave up 2 bases; unmatched junction bases: 16. The CDR3 is 18 residues long. Per the germline V gene, CDR1 is SGDLS and CDR2 is YYNGEE. CDR3 sequence reads: CASSPTRGQVVHTDTQYF. The CDR3 bases are TGTGCCAGCAGCCCTACGAGGGGGCAGGTCGTCCACACAGATACGCAGTATTTT.

The chain recombines TRBV6-6 with TRBJ2-5; possibly TRBD2 for D (6 bases). The CDR3 has 15 amino acids. Germline V gene lookup returns CDR1 MNHNY and CDR2 SVGAGI (reference sequence). With 2 bases removed from V and 5 bases from J, the gap between germline ends came to 15 bases. CDR3 coding DNA: TGTGCCAGCAGTTACCTGAGGCGGGGCGGGGAGACCCAGTACTTC. It is translated as CASSYLRRGGETQYF.

The chain combines TRBV29-1 with TRBJ2-3, with a weak D call TRBD2 (6 bases). Trimming took off 4 bases at V and 3 bases at J, with 11 bases between the two ends. Germline CDR1 SQVTM, CDR2 ANQGSEA. This CDR3 region has 13 residues. The CDR3 DNA follows: TGCAGCGTTGCGCTGGGGGGAACAGATACGCAGTATTTT. This encodes CSVALGGTDTQYF.

The gene calls are TRBV5-8 and TRBJ1-5; D unresolved. This CDR3 region has 14 residues. The V end lost 4 bases, the J end lost 1 base, and 9 bases lay between the germline ends. Germline loops: CDR1 SGHTS, CDR2 YDEGEE. The CDR3 DNA reads as TGTGCCAGCAGCCCTCAGTGGAGCAATCAGCCCCAGCATTTT. This encodes CASSPQWSNQPQHF. Filled out from reference TRBV5-8 and TRBJ1-5, the complete variable domain reads EAGVTQSPTHLIKTRGQQATLRCSPISGHTSVYWYQQALGLGLQFLLWYDEGEERNRGNFPPRFSGRQFPNYSSELNVNALELEDSALYLCASSPQWSNQPQHFGDGTRLSIL.

V and J are TRBV11-2 and TRBJ2-4, with D tentatively TRBD2 (5 bases). Trimming removed 6 bases from V and 5 bases from J, with 14 bases in between. Germline CDR1 SGHAT, CDR2 FQNNGV. This CDR3 contains 14 residues. CDR3 protein: CASRGSRSENIQYF. The CDR3 coding sequence is TGTGCCAGCAGGGGATCTCGTAGCGAAAACATTCAGTACTTC.

V is TRBV29-1 and J is TRBJ1-2; D gene unclear. This CDR3 region has 13 residues. Germline V gene sequence: CDR1 SQVTM, CDR2 ANQGSEA. V gave up 3 bases and J gave up 7 bases, with 15 bases separating them. CDR3 residues: CSVEEGGNGGYTF. The CDR3, as DNA: TGCAGCGTTGAGGAGGGAGGGAATGGTGGCTACACCTTC.

This clone appeared a few times. The J gene is TRBJ2-2, the V gene TRBV25-1, with 10 bases fitting TRBD2. V lost 5 bases and J lost 4; bases outside the gene matches: 7. Germline CDR1 MGHDK, CDR2 SYGVNS. This CDR3 spans 16 amino acids. CDR3 protein: CASSWASGRGTGELFF. The CDR3 region has the DNA TGTGCCAGCAGTTGGGCTAGCGGGAGAGGCACCGGGGAGCTGTTTTTT.

V usage is TRBV11-2 and J usage is TRBJ1-3, with D possibly being TRBD1 (6 bases). This CDR3 comprises 16 residues. V lost 1 base and J lost 0, with 10 bases in between. Germline assignment: CDR1 SGHAT and CDR2 FQNNGV. The DNA for the CDR3 is TGTGCCAGCAGCTTAGTGGGACACGGCTCTGGAAACACCATATATTTT. Translating gives CASSLVGHGSGNTIYF.

This chain links TRBV21-1 with TRBJ1-2; TRBD1 was called by the table and not checked on the DNA. TRBV21-1 is a pseudogene. The CDR3 sequence is 18 residues long. CDR3 nucleotide sequence: TGTGCCAGCAGCAGCCCTCTGGGACAGAGTCGAACTAACTATGGCTACACCTTC. It yields the protein CASSSPLGQSRTNYGYTF.

This clone was seen at least ten times. V gene TRBV5-6 combines with J gene TRBJ2-1, with D maybe TRBD1 (5 bases). The V gene's germline CDR1 is SGHDT and CDR2 YYEEEE. V was pared by 0 bases and J by 2 bases, with 9 bases between. The CDR3 is 15 amino acids. CDR3 nucleotide sequence: TGTGCCAGCAGCTTGGAGGGGCTGGCCTACAATGAGCAGTTCTTC. This sequence encodes CASSLEGLAYNEQFF. The full variable domain, completed using reference TRBV5-6 and TRBJ2-1, is DAGVTQSPTHLIKTRGQQVTLRCSPKSGHDTVSWYQQALGQGPQFIFQYYEEEERQRGNFPDRFSGHQFPNYSSELNVNALLLGDSALYLCASSLEGLAYNEQFFGPGTRLTVL.

This rearrangement joins TRBV30 to TRBJ2-7; D perhaps matches TRBD1 (6 bases). The germline V gene has CDR1 GTSNPN and CDR2 SVGIG (reference sequence). This CDR3 comprises 14 residues. Trimming cost V 2 bases and J 6 bases, with 17 bases left between them. CDR3 bases: TGTGCCTGGAGTCGAAGCGCGACAGGATCCGAGCAGTACTTC. The encoded protein is CAWSRSATGSEQYF.

The rearrangement links TRBV19 to TRBJ1-6; 7 nucleotides match TRBD1. Losses at the gene ends were 4 bases for V and 9 bases for J; bases not matched to a gene: 9. CDR3 length: 15 amino acids. Looked up from germline, CDR1 is LNHDA and CDR2 is SQIVND (reference sequence). The CDR3 DNA reads as TGTGCCAGTAGTACCCGACAGGGAAACAGTTCACCCCTCCACTTT. It encodes CASSTRQGNSSPLHF. The entire variable domain, with the rest obtained from reference TRBV19 and TRBJ1-6, is as follows: DGGITQSPKYLFRKEGQNVTLSCEQNLNHDAMYWYRQDPGQGLRLIYYSQIVNDFQKGDIAEGYSVSREKKESFPLTVTSAQKNPTAFYLCASSTRQGNSSPLHFGNGTRLTVT.

The chain carries TRBV7-6 and TRBJ2-1; D might be TRBD2 (5 bases). Between the trimmed V and J ends, which lost 2 bases and 4 bases, there was a span of 18 bases. The length of the CDR3 is 17 residues. Germline CDR1 and CDR2: SGHVS and FNYEAQ. The CDR3 DNA reads as TGTGCCAGCAGCTTATCCCGGGGAATTTCGGTGTACAATGAGCAGTTCTTC. Amino acids: CASSLSRGISVYNEQFF. Full variable domain (missing parts from reference TRBV7-6 and TRBJ2-1): GAGVSQSPRYKVTKRGQDVALRCDPISGHVSLYWYRQALGQGPEFLTYFNYEAQQDKSGLPNDRFSAERPEGSISTLTIQRTEQRDSAMYRCASSLSRGISVYNEQFFGPGTRLTVL.